The 18 T cell receptor beta chains below come from one sample, sequenced in a study of CD4 T cells in relation to SARS-CoV-2 and coronaviruses. Here immunoSEQ multiplex PCR was the method, and the copy in TCRdb shows in-frame clones only, minus some. The sample contains about 16,000 clones, roughly 82% of which appear only once. Unexposed donor CD4+ T cells date from about 2011-2018, before the COVID-19 pandemic. CD4+ T cells were isolated from the cells after 10 days of culture. No antigen has been assigned to these receptors. The specimen was CD4+ T cells from PBMCs, cultured in vitro. These receptors were taken from a human donor in good health.

The rearrangement links TRBV19 to TRBJ1-2; D is possibly TRBD1 (6 bases). Deletions cut 9 bases from V and 6 bases from J, with 17 bases between. The germline V gene encodes CDR1 LNHDA and CDR2 SQIVND (reference sequence). This CDR3 contains 13 residues. The CDR3 coding sequence is TGTGCCAGCTACAGGGACTCCTCTAATGGCTACACCTTC. Translated: CASYRDSSNGYTF.

The chain uses TRBV19 and TRBJ1-1; the D gene is possibly TRBD1 (6 bases). Per germline, CDR1 LNHDA and CDR2 SQIVND (reference sequence). The CDR3 spans 17 residues. V shed 5 bases and J shed 4 bases, with 23 bases lying between them. CDR3 coding DNA: TGTGCCAGTAGTGTATCGGACAGACTTCTAAGGGGCACTGAAGCTTTCTTT. It specifies CASSVSDRLLRGTEAFF.

The chain is built from TRBV27 and TRBJ2-7, with 10 positions matching TRBD1. Per the germline V gene, CDR1 is MNHEY and CDR2 is SMNVEV (reference sequence). After removal of 6 bases from V and 5 bases from J, the junction contained 7 bases not matched to a gene. The CDR3 consists of 14 residues. In DNA form, the CDR3 reads TGTGCCAGCAGACCGGGACAGGGGAACCACGAGCAGTACTTC. As protein: CASRPGQGNHEQYF.

The rearrangement uses TRBV5-4 and TRBJ2-7, with TRBD1 matching 9 bases. The J segment lost 1 base and the V segment lost 4 bases, leaving 6 bases of the junction unmatched. In germline, CDR1 is SGHNT, CDR2 YYREEE (reference sequence). The CDR3 totals 15 residues. As DNA, the CDR3 is TGTGCCAGCAGCCTGGAAGGGACAGGGTCCTACGAGCAGTACTTC. Its translation: CASSLEGTGSYEQYF.

The chain recombines TRBV12-3 or TRBV12-4 with TRBJ1-6; D gene uncertain. V lost 2 bases and J 13 bases, leaving 12 bases between the germline ends. The CDR3 extends over 13 amino acids. The CDR3 coding sequence is TGTGCCAGCAGTTTAAAGGGCACCCCCCCCCTCCACTTT. It encodes CASSLKGTPPLHF.

The V and J genes are TRBV7-3 and TRBJ2-2; D unresolved. V was shortened by 2 bases and J by 5 bases, with 15 bases between the two germline ends. This CDR3 region has 16 residues. The germline V gene encodes CDR1 SGHTA and CDR2 FQGTGA. CDR3 protein: CASSLSVTRRTGELFF. The DNA for the CDR3 is TGTGCCAGCAGCTTATCCGTCACGAGGCGGACCGGGGAGCTGTTTTTT.

The gene calls are TRBV7-2 and TRBJ2-2, with D uncertain. Germline CDR1 and CDR2: SGHTA and FQGNSA. V was pared by 4 bases and J by 0 bases, with 3 bases between. CDR3 length: 13 amino acids. CDR3 region: CASSWTNTGELFF. The DNA for the CDR3 is TGTGCCAGCAGCTGGACGAACACCGGGGAGCTGTTTTTT.

V gene TRBV19 combines with J gene TRBJ2-7; D may be TRBD2 (6 bases). From germline, CDR1 is LNHDA and CDR2 SQIVND (reference sequence). CDR3 size: 15 residues. Trimming stripped 7 bases from V and 7 bases from J, with 23 bases between. CDR3 loop: CASKRAASEPSEQYF. CDR3 nucleotide sequence: TGTGCCAGTAAGAGGGCGGCTAGCGAGCCATCTGAGCAGTACTTC.

The rearrangement joins TRBV6-4 to TRBJ2-1, with D unclear. Germline V gene sequence: CDR1 MRHNA, CDR2 SNTAGT. This CDR3 comprises 16 residues. V lost 0 bases and J 7 bases, leaving 16 bases between the germline ends. As DNA, the CDR3 is TGTGCCAGCAGTGACTCGTTTCGTGTCCCTTCGAATGAGCAGTTCTTC. Protein product: CASSDSFRVPSNEQFF.

This clone was counted once. The chain joins TRBV2 to TRBJ2-2, with TRBD2 matching 9 bases. Germline V lookup: CDR1 SNHLY, CDR2 FYNNEI. This CDR3 is built from 14 residues. V was pared by 9 bases and J by 1 base, with 3 bases of the junction left unmatched. The CDR3 nucleotides are TGTGCCAGAGGACTAGCGCAGAACACCGGGGAGCTGTTTTTT. Its protein is CARGLAQNTGELFF.

V usage is TRBV3-1 (or the pseudogene TRBV3-2) and J usage is TRBJ2-5; 12 bases fit TRBD2. CDR1 is LGHDT, CDR2 YNNKEL, per germline (reference sequence). V trimming: 1 base; J trimming: 4 bases; junction bases outside the gene matches: 1. The CDR3 is 15 residues long. DNA for the CDR3: TGTGCCAGCAGCCAAGGACTAGCGGGAGTAGAGACCCAGTACTTC. Translated: CASSQGLAGVETQYF.

This chain connects TRBV12-5 to TRBJ1-5, with D possibly being TRBD1 (6 bases). This CDR3 has 14 residues. Germline assignment: CDR1 LGHNT and CDR2 FRNRAP. V lost 3 bases and J lost 7, with 13 bases in between. The CDR3, as DNA: TGTGCTAGTGGTTTAGGGGGTGGAAGACAGCCCCAGCATTTT. Protein: CASGLGGGRQPQHF. Drawing the rest from reference TRBV12-5 and TRBJ1-5, the complete variable domain is DARVTQTPRHKVTEMGQEVTMRCQPILGHNTVFWYRQTMMQGLELLAYFRNRAPLDDSGMPKDRFSAEMPDATLATLKIQPSEPRDSAVYFCASGLGGGRQPQHFGDGTRLSIL.

This chain joins TRBV24-1 and TRBJ2-3; D not certain. The CDR3 extends over 12 amino acids. Looked up from germline, CDR1 is KGHDR and CDR2 is SFDVKD. The V gene lost 2 bases and the J gene lost 8 bases, with 7 bases spanning the gap. The CDR3 protein is CATSDSLSTQYF. The CDR3 DNA follows: TGTGCCACCAGTGATTCTCTGAGTACGCAGTATTTT.

The rearrangement uses TRBV2 and TRBJ2-1; D is unclear. Germline V gene lookup returns CDR1 SNHLY and CDR2 FYNNEI. V was shortened by 3 bases and J by 2 bases, with 5 bases between the two germline ends. CDR3 length: 13 residues. CDR3: CASSEWPYNEQFF. The CDR3, as DNA: TGTGCCAGCAGTGAGTGGCCCTACAATGAGCAGTTCTTC.

The V call is TRBV18, the J call TRBJ2-7; 7 bases align to TRBD1. V lost 5 bases and J lost 7; bases outside the gene matches: 14. The CDR3 loop spans 15 amino acids. CDR1 KGHSH and CDR2 LQKENI come from the germline V gene. CDR3: CASSDGTATQGEQYF. CDR3 coding DNA: TGTGCCAGCTCAGACGGGACAGCCACCCAGGGAGAGCAGTACTTC.

J is TRBJ1-5 and V is TRBV19; D not certain. The CDR3 extends over 9 amino acids. The V end was cut by 9 bases, the J end by 11 bases, with 8 bases between. Germline CDR1 LNHDA, CDR2 SQIVND (reference sequence). Written as DNA, the CDR3 is TGTGCCAGCGGGTGGGCCCAGCATTTT. It yields the protein CASGWAQHF.

This clone has a handful of counts. This chain connects TRBV6-4 to TRBJ2-6, with D uncertain. Looked up from germline, CDR1 is MRHNA and CDR2 is SNTAGT. Trimming took 2 bases from V and 0 from J, leaving 2 bases between them. The CDR3 runs to 14 residues. The CDR3 DNA reads TGTGCCAGCAGTGACATCTCTGGGGCCAACGTCCTGACTTTC. Its protein is CASSDISGANVLTF.

This rearrangement joins TRBV29-1 to TRBJ1-3; 7 bases align to TRBD1. Germline loops: CDR1 SQVTM, CDR2 ANQGSEA. The CDR3 totals 14 residues. J was trimmed by 1 base and V by 7 bases; bases with no gene match: 7. CDR3 loop: CSAREGASGNTIYF. DNA of the CDR3: TGCAGCGCCCGAGAGGGGGCATCTGGAAACACCATATATTTT.